These T cell receptor beta chains were read from a single sample in a study of T cell repertoires in cytomegalovirus infection. Each CDR3 protein is one row after TCRdb ran MiXCR on the reads. The sample includes some 450,000 distinct CDR3 sequences, 25% to 40% of them seen just once. The sample consisted of PBMCs. These TCRs come from a human donor in good health (CMV status not recorded). Some clones in this sample may be carry-over from other donors' samples. Both conserved end residues are part of each CDR3.

16 | TRBV11-1 | CASIIRGGALNTEAFF
17 | TRBV4-3 | CASSRARGHSSYNEQFF
14 | TRBV19 | CASSMIPMGDIQYF
15 | TRBV5-1 | CASSSGGSTQETKYF
18 | TRBV15 | CATSRRQGKNTRGEKLFF
12 | TRBV7-2 | CASSQYSERYTF
14 | TRBV29-1 | CSVEVRGTENEQFF
14 | TRBV25-1 | CASSETGALGTQYF
16 | TRBV6-6 | CASSYSTGLVIDEQFF
15 | TRBV2 | CASSADRGRYNEQFF
18 | TRBV7-9 | CASSPEHTLAGGRPTQYF
13 | TRBV19 | CASSGIDNSPLHF
14 | TRBV20-1 | CSASDRAIGQPQHF
14 | TRBV19 | CASTTRGGNEKLFF
16 | TRBV7-6 | CASSSPGSGVTDTQYF
12 | TRBV3-1 | CASSRPRRPLHF
13 | TRBV11-2 | CASSSATGEKLFF
15 | TRBV12-3/TRBV12-4 | CASSSGNSPSQPQHF
14 | TRBV7-2 | CASSPLLEGNGYTF
14 | TRBV13 | CASSFGQGAVEQYF
13 | TRBV6-6 | CASRQGQNYGYTF